The source of this T cell receptor (beta chain) is a study of CD8 T cells in Susac syndrome. Points from the study as a whole: It was acknowledged in the study that its TCR sequencing and HLA analysis involved a relatively small number of individuals.

A note on this clonotype: Its antigen is currently unknown.

CDR3 length: 14 residues. Trimming took off 0 bases at V and 1 base at J, with 6 bases between the two ends. Germline V gives CDR1 MNHEY, CDR2 SMNVEV (reference sequence). Sequencing targeted TCR beta in blood CD8+ and CD4+ T cells. Both CD4+ and CD8+ T cells were negatively isolated, and TEMRA cells underwent FACS enrichment. Random hexamers primed reverse transcription of roughly 0.5 to 1 ug RNA. Coverage of TCR beta CDR3 amplification by immunoSEQ multiplex PCR extended to 54 Vbeta and 13 Jbeta. TCRdb re-analysed the immunoSEQ multiplex PCR reads in MiXCR, keeping a single row per CDR3 protein. The sample carries some 450,000 distinct CDR3 sequences, more than 70% recorded once.

This chain links TRBV27 with TRBJ1-1; D remains ambiguous. Sequencing was carried out using CD8+ T cells from PBMCs. The TCR comes from a human donor with multiple sclerosis. The DNA of the CDR3 is TGTGCCAGCAGTTTATCGATCCAGAACACTGAAGCTTTCTTT. It encodes CASSLSIQNTEAFF.